This T cell receptor (beta chain) was sequenced in a study of sequential checkpoint blockade in melanoma. Background on the study: Patients were randomized 1:1 to nivolumab-then-ipilimumab or ipilimumab-then-nivolumab first-line. Matched biopsies came pretreatment and at week 13 for about two dozen patients.

Here immunoSEQ multiplex PCR was the method, and the copy in TCRdb shows in-frame clones only, minus some. The repertoire holds approximately 10,000 clones, with 25% to 30% as singletons. This clone qualifies as medium-sized. Treatment denoted: randomized to nivolumab then ipilimumab (arm A) or the reverse (arm B). The source material was tumor tissue (inferred from file names), sampled from a patient given nivolumab and ipilimumab in sequence. The source of this sequence is a human donor with melanoma.

In nucleotides, the CDR3 is TGCGCCAGCAGCCAAGAACTAGGGGCCGGTACCGGGGAGCTGTTTTTT. Its protein product is CASSQELGAGTGELFF. The chain recombines TRBV4-1 with TRBJ2-2; perhaps D is TRBD1 or TRBD2 (5 bases each). The CDR3 runs 16 residues. With 0 bases removed from V and 5 bases from J, the gap between germline ends came to 13 bases. Germline CDR1 reads MGHRA; CDR2 reads YSYEKL.